The 21 T cell receptor beta chains in this list originate from one sample, sequenced in a study of graft-versus-host responses after intestinal transplantation. The repertoire was sequenced with immunoSEQ multiplex PCR; TCRdb's copy has only in-frame clones and lacks some. This repertoire shows about 960 clones, 95% found once; its top ten account for 3.5% to 5%. Sequenced material: PBMCs, taken 9 days after transplant. The receptors shown here come from a human patient who received an intestinal transplant, so some T cells may come from the graft donor.

The chain recombines TRBV6-1 with TRBJ2-7, with D possibly matching TRBD2 (5 bases). The CDR3 is 15 amino acids. CDR1 is MNHNS, CDR2 SASEGT, per germline. Trimming left V 2 bases short and J 1 base short, with 12 bases between. The CDR3 bases are TGTGCCAGCAGTGAATGGCTAGCCGATTCCTACGAGCAGTACTTC. Amino acids: CASSEWLADSYEQYF.

V usage is TRBV7-2 and J usage is TRBJ2-7, with TRBD2 identical over 10 bases. The CDR3 is 16 amino acids. Per the germline V gene, CDR1 is SGHTA and CDR2 is FQGNSA. The ends lost 2 bases at V and 4 bases at J; junction bases unmatched: 8. CDR3 DNA: TGTGCCAGCAGCTTATGGAAAGCTAGCGGGGGATACGAGCAGTACTTC. It encodes CASSLWKASGGYEQYF.

The chain couples TRBV27 to TRBJ1-5, with D hard to call. V was shortened by 2 bases and J by 1 base, with 6 bases between the two germline ends. This CDR3 has 14 residues. Germline V gene data show CDR1 as MNHEY and CDR2 as SMNVEV (reference sequence). CDR3 coding DNA: TGTGCCAGCAGTTTAAGCGAGAGCAATCAGCCCCAGCATTTT. Residues: CASSLSESNQPQHF.

This chain connects TRBV6-6 to TRBJ2-1; the D is unclear. The V end lost 5 bases, the J end lost 6 bases, and 17 bases lay between the germline ends. This CDR3 spans 15 amino acids. Germline lookup yields CDR1 MNHNY and CDR2 SVGAGI (reference sequence). In nucleotides, the CDR3 is TGTGCCAGCAGTCCCGGCCGGTCGGTCGGCAATGAGCAGTTCTTC. This gives the protein CASSPGRSVGNEQFF.

This clone has only one observation. The chain joins TRBV4-1 to TRBJ2-7; D not certain. The V gene's germline CDR1 is MGHRA and CDR2 YSYEKL. The CDR3 has 16 residues. The V and J ends lost 1 base and 0 bases respectively, with 13 bases between them. This CDR3 is CASSQVLGIDSYEQYF. The CDR3 bases are TGCGCCAGCAGCCAAGTCTTAGGCATTGACTCCTACGAGCAGTACTTC.

The chain recombines TRBV6-5 with TRBJ2-7; D is uncertain. V dropped 6 bases and J dropped 0 bases, with 9 bases sitting between them. Germline-derived CDR1 and CDR2 are MNHEY and SVGAGI. The CDR3 runs 13 residues. CDR3 coding DNA: TGTGCCAGCAGAAGAGGCAGCTCCTACGAGCAGTACTTC. Protein product: CASRRGSSYEQYF.

The chain is built from TRBV5-6 and TRBJ2-3; a weak D match, TRBD1 (6 bases). V was shortened by 5 bases and J by 2 bases, with 12 bases between the two germline ends. This CDR3 region has 14 residues. The germline gives CDR1 SGHDT, CDR2 YYEEEE. CDR3 loop: CASRLDSYTDTQYF. The CDR3 nucleotides are TGTGCCAGCAGGCTGGACAGCTACACAGATACGCAGTATTTT. Together with reference TRBV5-6 and TRBJ2-3, the CDR3 gives the full variable domain: DAGVTQSPTHLIKTRGQQVTLRCSPKSGHDTVSWYQQALGQGPQFIFQYYEEEERQRGNFPDRFSGHQFPNYSSELNVNALLLGDSALYLCASRLDSYTDTQYFGPGTRLTVL.

CDR3 protein: CASSQSKVCGTGLVLEAKNIQYF. CDR3 bases: TGCGCCAGCAGTCAAAGTAAAGTGTGTGGGACAGGGCTTGTCCTTGAAGCCAAAAACATTCAGTACTTC. The rearrangement uses TRBV23-1 and TRBJ2-4; 9 bases match TRBD1. TRBV23-1 is noted as an ORF with a role that remains uncertain. The CDR3 covers 23 residues. Trimming removed 2 bases from V and 0 bases from J; junction bases left unmatched: 23.

The chain recombines TRBV9 with TRBJ2-3, with TRBD2 as a possible D gene (6 bases). Per germline, CDR1 SGDLS and CDR2 YYNGEE. CDR3 length equals 16 residues. With 0 bases removed from V and 2 bases from J, the gap between germline ends came to 13 bases. This CDR3 is CASSVAISGYTDTQYF. The DNA of the CDR3 is TGTGCCAGCAGCGTAGCTATTAGCGGATACACAGATACGCAGTATTTT.

The rearrangement joins TRBV13 to TRBJ2-7; D gene uncertain. There are 13 residues in the CDR3. Germline CDR1 reads PRHDT; CDR2 reads FYEKMQ (reference sequence). V was pared by 0 bases and J by 4 bases, with 7 bases between. The chain's CDR3 is CASSLGGWYEQYF. Written as DNA, the CDR3 is TGTGCCAGCAGCTTAGGCGGATGGTACGAGCAGTACTTC.

The chain joins TRBV9 to TRBJ2-3; D is possibly TRBD1 or TRBD2 (5 bases each). This CDR3 is 14 amino acids long. V was pared by 3 bases and J by 6 bases, with 14 bases between. The germline CDR1 and CDR2 sequences are SGDLS and YYNGEE. As DNA, the CDR3 is TGTGCCAGCAGCGACCCGGGGCGCGGGGATACGCAGTATTTT. Amino acid sequence: CASSDPGRGDTQYF.

The chain couples TRBV7-9 to TRBJ1-1, with 8 bases identical to TRBD1. With 3 bases clipped from V and 6 bases from J, the junction kept 9 bases outside the gene matches. Germline loops: CDR1 SEHNR, CDR2 FQNEAQ (reference sequence). The CDR3 runs to 15 residues. The CDR3 is CASSFRGHRVAEAFF. The CDR3 DNA reads TGTGCCAGCAGCTTCAGGGGGCATAGGGTAGCTGAAGCTTTCTTT.

DNA for the CDR3: TGCGCCAGCAGCCAAGTTTACAGGGACACTGAAGCTTTCTTT. Amino acids: CASSQVYRDTEAFF. This sequence joins TRBV4-1 and TRBJ1-1; tentative D call: TRBD1 (6 bases). The CDR3 extends over 14 amino acids. Germline CDR1 MGHRA, CDR2 YSYEKL. Deletions cut 1 base from V and 3 bases from J, with 9 bases between.

The chain combines TRBV13 with TRBJ2-5, with D tentatively TRBD2 (6 bases). CDR1 and CDR2 from the germline V gene are PRHDT and FYEKMQ (reference sequence). Trimming took 5 bases from V and 3 from J, leaving 16 bases between them. CDR3 length: 15 amino acids. The CDR3 sequence: CASSPRDSGKETQYF. The CDR3 DNA sequence: TGTGCCAGCAGCCCCCGCGATAGCGGAAAAGAGACCCAGTACTTC.

The CDR3 spells CASSLRVATEAFF. The CDR3 region has the DNA TGTGCCAGCAGTTTACGGGTTGCCACTGAAGCTTTCTTT. This rearrangement joins TRBV27 to TRBJ1-1; D call uncertain. The ends were cut back, 2 bases at V and 4 bases at J, with 8 bases in the middle. Germline V gene data show CDR1 as MNHEY and CDR2 as SMNVEV (reference sequence). The CDR3 covers 13 residues.

This chain links TRBV11-2 with TRBJ2-1; a possible D gene is TRBD2 (6 bases). Deletions cut 5 bases from V and 0 bases from J, with 14 bases between. CDR3 length: 16 residues. From germline, CDR1 is SGHAT and CDR2 FQNNGV. The CDR3 spells CASSKITSNSYNEQFF. DNA for the CDR3: TGTGCCAGCAGCAAAATAACTAGCAACTCCTACAATGAGCAGTTCTTC.

This sequence joins TRBV5-6 and TRBJ2-3, with unresolved D. Germline V CDR1 and CDR2: SGHDT, YYEEEE. V lost 5 bases, J lost 4 bases, and 8 bases lay in between. CDR3 length: 12 amino acids. CDR3 sequence reads: CASSWSADTQYF. In DNA form, the CDR3 reads TGTGCCAGCAGTTGGTCTGCAGATACGCAGTATTTT. The full variable domain, in which reference TRBV5-6 and TRBJ2-3 provide the parts outside the CDR3, is DAGVTQSPTHLIKTRGQQVTLRCSPKSGHDTVSWYQQALGQGPQFIFQYYEEEERQRGNFPDRFSGHQFPNYSSELNVNALLLGDSALYLCASSWSADTQYFGPGTRLTVL.

CDR3 nucleotide sequence: TGTGCCAGCAGCTTGCCAGGGAAGAATGGCTACACCTTC. This sequence encodes CASSLPGKNGYTF. The gene calls are TRBV11-3 and TRBJ1-2, with D possibly being TRBD1 (5 bases). CDR3 size: 13 residues. The V end was cut by 3 bases, the J end by 6 bases, with 11 bases between. Per germline, CDR1 SGHNT and CDR2 YENEEA.

The chain links TRBV2 to TRBJ2-2; a weak D match, TRBD1 (6 bases). Germline V gene lookup returns CDR1 SNHLY and CDR2 FYNNEI. V was shortened by 9 bases and J by 3 bases, with 14 bases between the two germline ends. This CDR3 contains 14 residues. The CDR3 DNA reads as TGTGCCAGTCAGTGGCAGGGGCACACCGGGGAGCTGTTTTTT. Its translation: CASQWQGHTGELFF.

The chain employs TRBV19 and TRBJ1-4, with 9 positions matching TRBD1. Germline CDR1 reads LNHDA; CDR2 reads SQIVND (reference sequence). The V gene end was trimmed by 7 bases and the J gene end by 5 bases; junction bases not matched to a gene: 8. This CDR3 has 15 residues. The CDR3 DNA sequence: TGTGCCAGTACCCCCAGCGGACAGGGGAATGAAAAACTGTTTTTT. Translating gives CASTPSGQGNEKLFF.

In regard to this clone: The junction differs from germline at one of its ends, possibly a read error. This chain uses TRBV13 with TRBJ2-7; D is ambiguous. This CDR3 has 13 residues. Germline CDR1 and CDR2: PRHDT and FYEKMQ (reference sequence). In DNA, the CDR3 is TGTGCCGGCAGCTTAGGCGGATGGTACGAGCAGTACTTC. Its translation: CAGSLGGWYEQYF.